This T cell receptor (beta chain) emerged from a study of blood T cell repertoires in COVID-19. As for the study in general: The samples span acute and convalescent COVID-19 from the United States, Italy and Spain. From T cells, B-cell-depleted T cells, or PBMCs came the material, which was cDNA or gDNA.

Using immunoSEQ multiplex PCR, the repertoire was profiled, and TCRdb retains in-frame clones only, with some absent. The sample holds some 210,000 clones; approximately 84% are singletons and the top ten take 4.5% to 6%. V was cut by 3 bases and J by 3 bases, with 19 bases left in between. Germline V gene sequence: CDR1 SGHTA, CDR2 FQGTGA. This CDR3 is 17 amino acids long. Sequenced material: peripheral blood. The genes are TRBV7-3 and TRBJ2-3; TRBD2 might be the D (5 bases). The TCR sequence derives from a woman in her seventies with active or convalescent COVID-19. As DNA, the CDR3 is TGTGCCAGCAGCTTGGGCCGAGCCCCGAGCGGAACAGATACGCAGTATTTT. Its translation: CASSLGRAPSGTDTQYF.